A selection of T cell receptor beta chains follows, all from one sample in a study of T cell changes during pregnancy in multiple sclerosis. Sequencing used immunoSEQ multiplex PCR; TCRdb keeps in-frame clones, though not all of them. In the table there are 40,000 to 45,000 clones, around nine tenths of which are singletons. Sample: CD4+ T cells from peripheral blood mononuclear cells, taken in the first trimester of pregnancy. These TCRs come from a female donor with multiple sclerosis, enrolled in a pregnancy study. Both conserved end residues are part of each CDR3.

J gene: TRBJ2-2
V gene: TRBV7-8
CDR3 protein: CASSRTGGNTGELFF

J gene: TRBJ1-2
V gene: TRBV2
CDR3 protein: CASIAFKIGTANYGYTF

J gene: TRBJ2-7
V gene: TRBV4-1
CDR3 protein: CASSGGDRGTYEQYF

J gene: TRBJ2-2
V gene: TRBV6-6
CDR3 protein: CASSYELASGELFF

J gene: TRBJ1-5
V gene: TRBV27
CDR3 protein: CASSLAGHQPQHF

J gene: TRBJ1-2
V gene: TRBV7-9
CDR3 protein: CASSLISGVGYGYTF

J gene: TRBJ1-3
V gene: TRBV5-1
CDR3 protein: CASSFSGLDSGNTIYF

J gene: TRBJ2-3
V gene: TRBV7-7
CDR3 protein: CASSLQTTRTDTQYF

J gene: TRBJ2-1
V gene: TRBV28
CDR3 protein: CASSGGLAPSNEQFF

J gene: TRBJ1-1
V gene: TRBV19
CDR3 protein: CASSIEGGLLGTFF

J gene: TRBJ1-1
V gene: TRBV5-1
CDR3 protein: CASSIIHWRGPEAFF

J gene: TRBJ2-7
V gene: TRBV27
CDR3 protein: CASSGRGRGYEQYF

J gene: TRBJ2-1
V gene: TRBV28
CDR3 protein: CASSRGDRVSTEQFF

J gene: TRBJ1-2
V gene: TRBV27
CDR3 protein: CASSFNGAGGYTF

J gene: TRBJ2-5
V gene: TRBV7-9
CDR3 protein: CASSITGTWGLEETQYF

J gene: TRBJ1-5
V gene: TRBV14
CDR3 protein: CASSQVGGNNQPQHF

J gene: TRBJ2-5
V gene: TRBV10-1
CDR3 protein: CASSDPGQGIAGAQYF

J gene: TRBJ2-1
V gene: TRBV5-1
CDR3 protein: CASSFQYNEQFF

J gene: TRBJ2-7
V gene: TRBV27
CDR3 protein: CASSPSGSISYEQYF

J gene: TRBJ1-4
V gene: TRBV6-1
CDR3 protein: CASSRQGHEKLFF

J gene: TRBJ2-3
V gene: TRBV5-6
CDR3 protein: CASSPLLSAGGDTQYF

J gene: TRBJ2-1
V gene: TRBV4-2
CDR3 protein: CASSREGGPDSYNEQFF

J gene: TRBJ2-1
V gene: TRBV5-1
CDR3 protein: CASGRANEQFF

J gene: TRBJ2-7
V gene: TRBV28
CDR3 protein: CASGGSGNEYF

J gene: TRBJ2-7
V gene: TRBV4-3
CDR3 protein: CASSQDRGTSAFYEQYF

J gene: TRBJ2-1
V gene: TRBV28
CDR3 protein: CASRRGLDTTAEQFF

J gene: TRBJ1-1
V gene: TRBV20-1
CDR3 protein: CRVSDTEAFF

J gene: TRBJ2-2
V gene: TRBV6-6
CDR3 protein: CASSYGMAVTTGELFF

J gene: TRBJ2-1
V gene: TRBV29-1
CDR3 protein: CSVTSGRAREQFF

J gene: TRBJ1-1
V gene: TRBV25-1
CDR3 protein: CASSFPGKTTEAFF

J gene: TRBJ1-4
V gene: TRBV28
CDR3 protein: CASSTTGFSTEKLFF

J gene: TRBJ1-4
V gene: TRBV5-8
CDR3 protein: CASSPGAGGAEKLFF

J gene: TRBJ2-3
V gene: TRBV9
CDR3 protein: CASGGLKGRGDTQYF

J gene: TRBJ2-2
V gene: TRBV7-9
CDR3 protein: CASSFSRVERMGELFF

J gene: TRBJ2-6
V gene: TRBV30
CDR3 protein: CAWSLRPTGAGANVLTF

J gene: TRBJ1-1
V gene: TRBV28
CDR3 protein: CASSFLRQGTFF

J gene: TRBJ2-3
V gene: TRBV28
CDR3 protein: CASLRGTGRYTQYF

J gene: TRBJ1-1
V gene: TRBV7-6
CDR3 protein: CASSLVAGAPTEAFF

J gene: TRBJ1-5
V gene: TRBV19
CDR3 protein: CASSIQGAGNQPQHF

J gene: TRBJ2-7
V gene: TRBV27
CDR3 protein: CASSFQRERGEQYF

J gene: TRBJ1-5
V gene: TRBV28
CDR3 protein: CASRPTGGGGQPQHF

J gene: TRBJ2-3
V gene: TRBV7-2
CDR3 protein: CASSLLAGIDTQYF

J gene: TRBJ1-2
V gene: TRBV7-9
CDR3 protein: CASSWEGGPWDGYTF